The rows below give T cell receptor beta chains drawn from one sample of a study of cytomegalovirus exposure and HLA in healthy donors. TCRdb's copy holds only in-frame clones and misses some; the assay was immunoSEQ multiplex PCR. The sample comprises 150,000 or so clones, over 80% of which are singletons, and around 5.9% rests with the top ten. The material sequenced was PBMCs. These TCRs come from a woman aged 25 to 39 in good health and CMV-seropositive. Each CDR3 is given with its conserved first and last residue. The D gene is left open where the match is weak. Clone sizes are given selectively: once, few, many, or a class where the clone is expanded.

>TRBV19|15|TRBJ2-2|.|.
TGTGCCAGCCACGAATCGTCAGGGTTTGCCGGGGAGCTGTTTTTT
CASHESSGFAGELFF
>TRBV5-1|15|TRBJ1-6|.|.
TGCGCCAGCAGCCAACTCTTCGTTTATAATTCACCCCTCCACTTT
CASSQLFVYNSPLHF
>TRBV28|17|TRBJ2-7|.|.
TGTGCCAGCAGTTCTCAAACCCCCGGGGTATTCTCCTACGAGCAGTACTTC
CASSSQTPGVFSYEQYF
>TRBV11-2|11|TRBJ2-1|.|.
TGTGCCAGCAGCCGCGGGGCAGGGCTGTTCTTC
CASSRGAGLFF
>TRBV18|13|TRBJ2-4|.|.
TGTGCCAGCTCACCGGCGGATGGAAACATTCAGTACTTC
CASSPADGNIQYF
>TRBV7-9|14|TRBJ2-1|TRBD2|.
TGTGCCAGCAGCTTCGCAGCGGGATTCGGTGAGCAGTTCTTC
CASSFAAGFGEQFF
>TRBV5-1|13|TRBJ2-1|.|once
TGCGCCAGCAGCATAGGGACTTACAATGAGCAGTTCTTC
CASSIGTYNEQFF
>TRBV4-2|16|TRBJ1-2|.|once
TGTGCCAGCAGCCAAGATTCGGGGAAGGGGGACTATGGCTACACCTTC
CASSQDSGKGDYGYTF
>TRBV6-4|14|TRBJ1-5|.|.
TGTGCCAGCAGCGGGAAACGGGGCAGGGGGCCCCAGCATTTT
CASSGKRGRGPQHF
>TRBV7-2|17|TRBJ1-3|.|.
TGTGCCAGCAGCTTAGTAGCTTACAGGCGCTCTGGAAACACCATATATTTT
CASSLVAYRRSGNTIYF
>TRBV7-9|15|TRBJ1-3|.|many
TGTGCCAGCAGCCAAATAGACACGGATGGAAACACCATATATTTT
CASSQIDTDGNTIYF
>TRBV7-9|16|TRBJ2-4|.|.
TGTGCCAGCAGCTTAGTTGTGGGAGGAGCCAAAAACATTCAGTACTTC
CASSLVVGGAKNIQYF
>TRBV27|16|TRBJ2-7|TRBD2|few
TGTGCCAGCAGTTTCAGAGGGCGGGGGTTCTCCTACGAGCAGTACTTC
CASSFRGRGFSYEQYF
>TRBV5-8|15|TRBJ2-7|TRBD1|.
TGTGCCAGCAGCTTCGGGGGACAGGGGGCCTACGAGCAGTACTTC
CASSFGGQGAYEQYF
>TRBV2|15|TRBJ2-3|.|.
TGTGCCAGCAGTGAAAGAGGGTTGTTCAGTGATACGCAGTATTTT
CASSERGLFSDTQYF
>TRBV2|15|TRBJ2-1|TRBD2|.
TGTGCCAGCAGTGCGGAACGGGGGGTCCCCAATGAGCAGTTCTTC
CASSAERGVPNEQFF
>TRBV6-1|17|TRBJ2-2|TRBD1|.
TGTGCCAGCAGTGACCTAGGGACAGGGCCGAACACCGGGGAGCTGTTTTTT
CASSDLGTGPNTGELFF
>TRBV5-6|18|TRBJ2-7|TRBD2|.
TGTGCCAGCAGCTTGGCCTCGGGACTAGCGGGAGTTATCTACGAGCAGTACTTC
CASSLASGLAGVIYEQYF
>TRBV7-3|15|TRBJ2-5|TRBD2|.
TGTGCCAGCAGCTCTATAGCGGGAGTACAAGAGACCCAGTACTTC
CASSSIAGVQETQYF
>TRBV5-1|15|TRBJ2-1|TRBD2|.
TGCGCCAGCAGCTATCGACTAGCGGGGGACAATGAGCAGTTCTTC
CASSYRLAGDNEQFF
>TRBV7-3|16|TRBJ2-3|TRBD2|.
TGTGCCAGCAGCTTATATGGCGGGAGTGGAACAGATACGCAGTATTTT
CASSLYGGSGTDTQYF
>TRBV27|15|TRBJ2-7|.|.
TGTGCCAGCAGGCCGGGATTAGGGGGTTTCTACGAGCAGTACTTC
CASRPGLGGFYEQYF
>TRBV29-1|13|TRBJ2-7|.|.
TGCAGCGTTGAGGGCCCTGGTATCTACGAGCAGTACTTC
CSVEGPGIYEQYF
>TRBV11-2|15|TRBJ1-3|.|many
TGTGCCAGCAGCAAGCAGACAGGTCTAGGAAACACCATATATTTT
CASSKQTGLGNTIYF
>TRBV28|15|TRBJ1-5|.|.
TGTGCCAGCACTTCCCCAGCAGGGGGCAATCAGCCCCAGCATTTT
CASTSPAGGNQPQHF
>TRBV5-1|12|TRBJ2-5|.|.
TGCGCCAGCAGCTCCGGGGGAGAGACCCAGTACTTC
CASSSGGETQYF
>TRBV7-9|16|TRBJ2-7|.|.
TGTGCCAGCAGCCCCCTGGGGCAGGGCATCTCTTACGAGCAGTACTTC
CASSPLGQGISYEQYF
>TRBV27|17|TRBJ2-1|.|.
TGTGCCAGCAGTTTACGTCAGCGGAGAAACTCCTACAATGAGCAGTTCTTC
CASSLRQRRNSYNEQFF
>TRBV19|14|TRBJ1-3|.|.
TGTGCCAGTATACCGCCCGGGATCGGAAACACCATATATTTT
CASIPPGIGNTIYF
>TRBV4-1|12|TRBJ2-1|.|few
TGCGCCAGCAGCCAAGGAGAAAATGAGCAGTTCTTC
CASSQGENEQFF
>TRBV11-2|15|TRBJ2-2|.|.
TGTGCCAGCAGCCCAACTAGCTCGAACACCGGGGAGCTGTTTTTT
CASSPTSSNTGELFF
>TRBV7-9|15|TRBJ1-2|.|.
TGTGCCAGCAGCTTGTCCTCGGACAGCGACTATGGCTACACCTTC
CASSLSSDSDYGYTF
>TRBV5-6|12|TRBJ2-7|TRBD2|.
TGTGCCAGCCGCGGGGGGGCCTACGAGCAGTACTTC
CASRGGAYEQYF
>TRBV6-1|14|TRBJ1-3|.|.
TGTGCCAGCATCTGGGGGGGCTCGGGAAACACCATATATTTT
CASIWGGSGNTIYF
>TRBV19|15|TRBJ1-5|.|once
TGTGCCAGTACCCCCGTCGTTTTTAGCAATCAGCCCCAGCATTTT
CASTPVVFSNQPQHF
>TRBV27|13|TRBJ1-1|.|.
TGTGCCAGCAGTTCCCAGGTGAACACTGAAGCTTTCTTT
CASSSQVNTEAFF
>TRBV7-3|15|TRBJ2-1|.|.
TGTGCCAGCAGCTTAGTACGGACAAGTCGCGATGAGCAGTTCTTC
CASSLVRTSRDEQFF
>TRBV19|17|TRBJ1-2|TRBD1|.
TGTGCCAGTAGTCCTTACGCCGACGACAGGGCTGACTATGGCTACACCTTC
CASSPYADDRADYGYTF
>TRBV28|14|TRBJ1-2|.|.
TGTGCCAGCAGCGGATGGAGATCTAACTATGGCTACACCTTC
CASSGWRSNYGYTF
>TRBV11-2|16|TRBJ1-6|.|.
TGTGCCAGCAGCCCCGGGTCGAGGGGGGGAATTCGGCCCCTCCACTTT
CASSPGSRGGIRPLHF
>TRBV6-1|15|TRBJ1-2|TRBD1|.
TGTGCCAGCGGTAAACAGGGGGGAGCTAACTATGGCTACACCTTC
CASGKQGGANYGYTF
>TRBV5-1|15|TRBJ2-1|TRBD2|.
TGCGCCAGCAGCTTGGGACTAGCGGTAAACAATGAGCAGTTCTTC
CASSLGLAVNNEQFF
>TRBV27|15|TRBJ2-7|TRBD1|.
TGTGCCAGCAGTTTAAGTCCGACAGGGGTCCGCGAGCAGTACTTC
CASSLSPTGVREQYF
>TRBV5-6|15|TRBJ1-6|.|.
TGTGCCAGCAGCTTGCGACAGTTCTATAATTCACCCCTCCACTTT
CASSLRQFYNSPLHF
>TRBV27|13|TRBJ2-7|TRBD1|.
TGTGCCAGCAGGAGGACAGGAAAGCGCGAGCAGTACTTC
CASRRTGKREQYF
>TRBV21-1|14|TRBJ1-1|.|once
TGTGCCAGCAGCCCGGGACAGGCCGAGGGGGGGGCTTTCTTT
CASSPGQAEGGAFF
>TRBV7-2|15|TRBJ1-6|.|.
TGTGCCAGCAGCTTAGCGCTCCCGGGGGGGTCACCCCTCCACTTT
CASSLALPGGSPLHF
>TRBV27|18|TRBJ2-3|TRBD2|.
TGTGCCAGCAGTTTATCGAGGCTAGCGGGGGCCCGGGGAGATACGCAGTATTTT
CASSLSRLAGARGDTQYF